The next 10 T cell receptor beta chains were all read from a single sample in a study of T cell responses to AZD1222 COVID-19 vaccine. Method: immunoSEQ multiplex PCR; TCRdb's copy keeps in-frame clones and lacks some. The sample contains 150,000 or so clones, around 93% of which appear only once. This specimen consisted of peripheral blood, obtained on day 0 of AZD1222 vaccination. These receptor sequences come from an adult in good health.

CDR3 coding DNA: TGTGCCAGCAGCTTGTCATACAATGAGCAGTTCTTC. The encoded protein is CASSLSYNEQFF. The V call is TRBV5-8, the J call TRBJ2-1; D is undetermined. Trimming left V 1 base short and J 4 bases short, with 3 bases between. Germline loops: CDR1 SGHTS, CDR2 YDEGEE. The CDR3 has 12 residues.

This chain links TRBV27 with TRBJ1-4; 9 nucleotides align to TRBD1. Trimming at V came to 6 bases and at J to 6 bases, leaving 8 bases not matched to a gene. Germline V gives CDR1 MNHEY, CDR2 SMNVEV (reference sequence). CDR3 size: 15 residues. CDR3 region: CASRLTGGADEKLFF. The CDR3 nucleotides read TGTGCCAGCAGGCTTACAGGGGGCGCGGATGAAAAACTGTTTTTT. Combining the CDR3 with reference TRBV27 and TRBJ1-4 gives the whole variable domain EAQVTQNPRYLITVTGKKLTVTCSQNMNHEYMSWYRQDPGLGLRQIYYSMNVEVTDKGDVPEGYKVSRKEKRNFPLILESPSPNQTSLYFCASRLTGGADEKLFFGSGTQLSVL.

The gene calls are TRBV7-2 and TRBJ1-6; D is unclear. From germline, CDR1 is SGHTA and CDR2 FQGNSA. V was trimmed by 3 bases and J by 4 bases, leaving 7 bases between them. CDR3 length equals 14 residues. CDR3 protein: CASSFSRYNSPLHF. CDR3 in DNA: TGTGCCAGCAGCTTTAGTCGGTATAATTCACCCCTCCACTTT.

This sequence joins TRBV9 and TRBJ2-1, with 10 bases aligning to TRBD2. CDR1 and CDR2 (germline): SGDLS, YYNGEE. CDR3 length: 17 residues. Unmatched junction bases numbered 10, after V lost 3 bases and J lost 4 bases. The CDR3 nucleotides are TGTGCCAGCAGCGCCATCGCCGGACTAGCGGATTACAATGAGCAGTTCTTC. As protein: CASSAIAGLADYNEQFF.

The chain links TRBV12-5 to TRBJ2-7; 7 nucleotides agree with TRBD1. The junction had 6 bases not matched to a gene; V was cut back by 1 base and J by 6 bases. There are 14 residues in the CDR3. CDR1 is LGHNT, CDR2 FRNRAP, per germline. The DNA for the CDR3 is TGTGCTAGTGGTTTGGGACAGGGACATATCGAGCAGTACTTC. Translated, it gives CASGLGQGHIEQYF. Variable domain in full (rest from reference TRBV12-5 and TRBJ2-7): DARVTQTPRHKVTEMGQEVTMRCQPILGHNTVFWYRQTMMQGLELLAYFRNRAPLDDSGMPKDRFSAEMPDATLATLKIQPSEPRDSAVYFCASGLGQGHIEQYFGPGTRLTVT.

Worth noting for this clone: An end of the junction differs from the germline gene, which may be a read error. The chain couples TRBV7-7 to TRBJ1-1; D is unresolved. CDR1 is SSHAT, CDR2 FNYEAQ, per germline (reference sequence). The CDR3 is 16 residues long. CDR3 nucleotides: TGTGCTAGCAGCTTAGAGCGGGAGGCCACTCAGACTGAAGCTTTCTTT. As protein: CASSLEREATQTEAFF.

The chain couples TRBV6-1 to TRBJ1-1; D call uncertain. Germline assignment: CDR1 MNHNS and CDR2 SASEGT. CDR3 length equals 15 residues. Trimming shortened V by 2 bases and J by 4 bases, and 14 bases separated the two germline ends. The CDR3 DNA reads as TGTGCCAGCAGTGAAAGGCGGCAGGAGTTCACTGAAGCTTTCTTT. This encodes CASSERRQEFTEAFF.

The chain joins TRBV6-2 or TRBV6-3 to TRBJ1-1; D not certain. Germline CDR1 and CDR2: MNHEY and SVGEGT. This CDR3 has 14 residues. V was pared by 4 bases and J by 2 bases, with 11 bases between. CDR3 loop: CASSFLTVNTEAFF. The CDR3 DNA is TGTGCCAGCAGTTTCTTAACAGTAAACACTGAAGCTTTCTTT.

A remark on this clone: The sample contains more than one DNA sequence encoding this CDR3. The chain carries TRBV5-1 and TRBJ1-4; D gene uncertain. Germline-derived CDR1 and CDR2 are SGHRS and YFSETQ. Trimming pared 0 bases from V and 0 bases from J, leaving 6 bases between. CDR3 length: 15 residues. The CDR3: CASSLGPATNEKLFF. In DNA form, the CDR3 reads TGCGCCAGCAGCTTGGGCCCTGCAACTAATGAAAAACTGTTTTTT. Looking up the rest from reference TRBV5-1 and TRBJ1-4 gives the full variable domain: KAGVTQTPRYLIKTRGQQVTLSCSPISGHRSVSWYQQTPGQGLQFLFEYFSETQRNKGNFPGRFSGRQFSNSRSEMNVSTLELGDSALYLCASSLGPATNEKLFFGSGTQLSVL.

V and J are TRBV27 and TRBJ1-1; tentatively, D is TRBD1 (5 bases). CDR3 length equals 14 residues. Trimming removed 0 bases at V and 6 bases at J, with 11 bases between. Germline assignment: CDR1 MNHEY and CDR2 SMNVEV (reference sequence). CDR3 protein: CASSLSQGWAEAFF. CDR3 DNA sequence: TGTGCCAGCAGTTTATCCCAGGGATGGGCTGAAGCTTTCTTT.